This is a list of T cell receptor beta chains from one sample in a study of T cell responses to AZD1222 COVID-19 vaccine. The assay was immunoSEQ multiplex PCR, and TCRdb's table has in-frame clones only and misses some. This sample has 150,000 or so clones, with about 91% found just once. Sample: peripheral blood, taken on day 0 of AZD1222 vaccination. These receptors were collected from an adult in good health. The CDR3 runs from the conserved cysteine through the conserved F or W. The order of the fields is J gene, V gene, D gene, CDR3 length, clone size, CDR3 protein, CDR3 DNA. D genes are given only for firm matches. The listing skips clone size in some rows; elsewhere it reads once, few, many or a size class.

>TRBJ1-5|TRBV10-1|TRBD1|16|.
CASRMRGQGTGQPQHF
TGCGCCAGCAGGATGAGGGGGCAGGGTACGGGGCAGCCCCAGCATTTT
>TRBJ1-4|TRBV2|.|13|.
CASTWIVNEKLFF
TGTGCCAGCACATGGATAGTTAATGAAAAACTGTTTTTT
>TRBJ2-3|TRBV7-3|TRBD2|19|.
CASSLTAHSGAPNTDTQYF
TGTGCCAGCAGCTTAACGGCCCATAGCGGGGCGCCCAACACAGATACGCAGTATTTT
>TRBJ1-1|TRBV21-1|.|18|.
CASSKILKGPRGCTEAFF
TGTGCCAGCAGCAAAATACTTAAGGGGCCGCGGGGGTGCACTGAAGCTTTCTTT
>TRBJ2-1|TRBV7-9|.|13|.
CASRAGGIDEQFF
TGTGCCAGCAGAGCCGGAGGGATAGATGAGCAGTTCTTC
>TRBJ2-5|TRBV10-2|.|14|.
CASSESGLQETQYF
TGCGCCAGCAGTGAGTCCGGACTACAAGAGACCCAGTACTTC
>TRBJ1-5|TRBV30|.|14|once
CAWRPAGGNQPQHF
TGTGCCTGGAGGCCCGCGGGTGGCAATCAGCCCCAGCATTTT
>TRBJ2-2|TRBV5-5|TRBD1|15|once
CASSPSGTATGELFF
TGTGCCAGCAGCCCTTCCGGGACAGCCACCGGGGAGCTGTTTTTT
>TRBJ2-7|TRBV10-2|.|14|few
CASIGEGSSYEQYF
TGCGCCAGCATAGGAGAGGGCAGCTCCTACGAGCAGTACTTC
>TRBJ2-1|TRBV10-3|TRBD2|14|.
CAIRPSIAGNEQFF
TGTGCCATCAGACCATCCATAGCGGGCAATGAGCAGTTCTTC
>TRBJ2-7|TRBV7-9|TRBD2|13|.
CASSNSGAYEQYF
TGTGCCAGCAGCAATAGCGGGGCCTACGAGCAGTACTTC
>TRBJ1-2|TRBV18|.|14|.
CASSYTEINYGYTF
TGTGCCAGCTCATATACAGAAATCAACTATGGCTACACCTTC
>TRBJ1-5|TRBV7-3|.|17|once
CASSSKGQGNCNQPQHF
TGTGCCAGCAGCTCTAAAGGGCAGGGAAACTGCAATCAGCCCCAGCATTTT
>TRBJ1-6|TRBV9|.|13|once
CASSVQGNSPLHF
TGTGCCAGCAGCGTTCAAGGGAATTCACCCCTCCACTTT
>TRBJ1-2|TRBV3-1/TRBV3-2|.|13|few
CASSQGGIDGYTF
TGTGCCAGCAGCCAAGGAGGGATCGATGGCTACACCTTC
>TRBJ1-2|TRBV5-1|.|11|once
CASSTGLGYTF
TGCGCCAGCAGCACAGGGCTTGGCTACACCTTC